This T cell receptor beta chain was documented in a study of Graves' ophthalmopathy and Graves' hyperthyroidism. CDR1 is KGHDR and CDR2 is SFDVKD in the germline V gene. The CDR3 loop spans 13 amino acids. The V end was cut by 6 bases, the J end by 6 bases, with 10 bases between. Amplification of the TCR beta CDR3 regions used RNA transcripts (as template). HTBI primers were employed in first-round RT-PCR, then a second-round multiplex PCR followed. TCRdb passed the multiplex PCR reads through MiXCR, listing each CDR3 protein once. The profile covers hundreds of thousands of distinct CDR3 sequences, with roughly 21% appearing a single time and around 3% taken by the ten largest. Points from the study as a whole: Most thyroid-expanded clonotypes exceeding 0.001 frequency were also found in blood.

The diagnosis combined clinical symptoms, thyroxine, TRAb, thyroid ultrasound and orbital computed tomography scans. This clonotype appeared a few times. The antigen is undetermined. Sequenced input: peripheral blood. This sequence originates from a woman between 18 and 29 years old with stable Graves' hyperthyroidism. The rearrangement uses TRBV24-1 and TRBJ2-2; D call uncertain. The CDR3 spells CATSSFLAGELFF. The DNA for the CDR3 is TGTGCCACCAGTTCCTTCCTGGCCGGGGAGCTGTTTTTT.